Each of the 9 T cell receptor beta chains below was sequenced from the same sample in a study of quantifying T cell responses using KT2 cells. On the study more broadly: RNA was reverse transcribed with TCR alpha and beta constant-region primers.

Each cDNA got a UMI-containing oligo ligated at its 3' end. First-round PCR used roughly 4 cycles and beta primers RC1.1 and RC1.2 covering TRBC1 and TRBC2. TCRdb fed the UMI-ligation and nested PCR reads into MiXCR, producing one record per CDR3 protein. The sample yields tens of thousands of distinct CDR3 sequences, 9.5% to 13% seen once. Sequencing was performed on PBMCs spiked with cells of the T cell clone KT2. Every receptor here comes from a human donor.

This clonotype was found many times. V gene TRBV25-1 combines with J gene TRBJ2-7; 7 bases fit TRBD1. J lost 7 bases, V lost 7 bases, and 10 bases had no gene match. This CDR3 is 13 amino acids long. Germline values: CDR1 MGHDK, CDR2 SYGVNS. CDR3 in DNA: TGTGCCAGCATCAGGGGGTTTAACCTAGAGCAGTACTTC. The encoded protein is CASIRGFNLEQYF.

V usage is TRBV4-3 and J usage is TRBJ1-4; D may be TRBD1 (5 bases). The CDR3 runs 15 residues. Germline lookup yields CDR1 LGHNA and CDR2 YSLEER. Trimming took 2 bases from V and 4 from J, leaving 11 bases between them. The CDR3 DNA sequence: TGCGCCAGCAGCCAAATACAGGAGATTAATGAAAAACTGTTTTTT. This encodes CASSQIQEINEKLFF.

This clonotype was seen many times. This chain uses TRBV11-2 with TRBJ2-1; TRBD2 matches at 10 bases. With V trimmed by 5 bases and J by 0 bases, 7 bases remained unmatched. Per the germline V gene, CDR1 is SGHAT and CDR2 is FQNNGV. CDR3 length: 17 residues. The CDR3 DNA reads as TGTGCCAGCAGCCCGGTGAGGACTAGCGGCTCCTACAATGAGCAGTTCTTC. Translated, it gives CASSPVRTSGSYNEQFF.

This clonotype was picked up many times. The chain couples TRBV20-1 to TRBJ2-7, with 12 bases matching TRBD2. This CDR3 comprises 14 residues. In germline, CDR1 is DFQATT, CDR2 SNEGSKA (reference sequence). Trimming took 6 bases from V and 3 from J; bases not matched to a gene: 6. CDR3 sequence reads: CSARLAGERYEQYF. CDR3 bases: TGCAGTGCGAGACTAGCGGGAGAACGCTACGAGCAGTACTTC.

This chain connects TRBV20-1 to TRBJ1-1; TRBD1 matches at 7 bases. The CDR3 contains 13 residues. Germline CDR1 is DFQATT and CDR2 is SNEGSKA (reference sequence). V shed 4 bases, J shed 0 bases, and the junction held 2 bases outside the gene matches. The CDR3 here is CSANRGMNTEAFF. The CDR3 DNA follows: TGCAGTGCTAACAGGGGCATGAACACTGAAGCTTTCTTT.

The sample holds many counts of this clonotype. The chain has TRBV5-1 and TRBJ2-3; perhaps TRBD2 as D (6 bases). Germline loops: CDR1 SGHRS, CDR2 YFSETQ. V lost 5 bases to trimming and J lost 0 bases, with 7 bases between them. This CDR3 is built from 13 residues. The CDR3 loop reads CASSSGSTDTQYF. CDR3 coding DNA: TGCGCCAGCAGTAGCGGAAGCACAGATACGCAGTATTTT. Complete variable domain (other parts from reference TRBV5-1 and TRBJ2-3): KAGVTQTPRYLIKTRGQQVTLSCSPISGHRSVSWYQQTPGQGLQFLFEYFSETQRNKGNFPGRFSGRQFSNSRSEMNVSTLELGDSALYLCASSSGSTDTQYFGPGTRLTVL.

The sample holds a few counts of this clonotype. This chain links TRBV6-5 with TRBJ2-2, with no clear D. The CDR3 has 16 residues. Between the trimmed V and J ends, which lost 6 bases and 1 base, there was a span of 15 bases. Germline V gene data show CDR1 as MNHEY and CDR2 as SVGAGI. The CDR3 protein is CASSPGLPGNTGELFF. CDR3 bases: TGTGCCAGCAGCCCGGGCCTCCCAGGGAACACCGGGGAGCTGTTTTTT.

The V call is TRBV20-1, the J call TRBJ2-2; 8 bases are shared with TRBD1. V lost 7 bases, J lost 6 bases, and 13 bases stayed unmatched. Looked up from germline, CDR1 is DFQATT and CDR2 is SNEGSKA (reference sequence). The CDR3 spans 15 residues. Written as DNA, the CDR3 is TGCAGTGTGGTATCGGGGACAGGCAACCCCGGGGAGCTGTTTTTT. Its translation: CSVVSGTGNPGELFF.

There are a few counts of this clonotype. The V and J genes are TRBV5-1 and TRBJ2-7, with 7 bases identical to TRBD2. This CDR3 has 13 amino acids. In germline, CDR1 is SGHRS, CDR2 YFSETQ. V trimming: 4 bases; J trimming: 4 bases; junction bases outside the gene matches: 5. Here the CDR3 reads CASSAGEGYEQYF. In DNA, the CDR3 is TGCGCCAGCAGCGCGGGAGAGGGTTACGAGCAGTACTTC.